The sequence of this TCR beta chain was determined in a study of cytomegalovirus exposure and HLA in healthy donors. The study's findings and limits: In vitro assays verified that three CMV-associated chains recognized CMV antigens specifically. A prior analysis recorded that most TCR beta V segments were productive about 90% or about 30% of the time.

With regard to this clone: Its antigen is unknown.

This CDR3 is 14 amino acids long. V was trimmed by 9 bases and J by 8 bases, leaving 19 bases between them. CDR1 and CDR2 from the germline V gene are LNHDA and SQIVND (reference sequence). PCR employed 60 Vbeta and 13 Jbeta primers. The protocol was immunoSEQ multiplex PCR, while the TCRdb copy is restricted to in-frame clones and leaves out a portion. The sample totals approximately 130,000 clones. The sequencing input was PBMCs. The gene calls are TRBV19 and TRBJ1-4; weak D call: TRBD1 (5 bases). The receptor's source is a woman aged 55-70 years in good health and CMV-seronegative. The CDR3 here is CASRGFRGGEKLFF. CDR3 nucleotide sequence: TGTGCCAGCCGGGGATTCCGGGGGGGGGAAAAACTGTTTTTT.